This T cell receptor beta chain is from a study of beta chain features in type 1 diabetes. On this clone: Its antigen is as yet unknown.

Germline V gene data show CDR1 as GTSNPN and CDR2 as SVGIG (reference sequence). CDR3 length: 14 residues. V shed 2 bases and J shed 0 bases, with 8 bases lying between them. Findings of the study overall: There were fewer insertions and more deletions at the VDJ junctions of type 1 diabetes patients. Shortening that was moderate but significant affected the TCRB CDR3s of Type 1 diabetes patients in all four CD4+ subsets.

Researchers reported sorting CD4+ naive, central memory, regulatory and stem cell-like memory cells via CD45RO/CCR7/CD25/CD127/CD95/CD27. Each population that was sorted was more than 95% pure. Expressed TCRB transcripts were sequenced because the entire RNA isolate underwent reverse transcription. Sequenced naive, central memory and regulatory T cell samples produced an average of about 3.7 million reads. The protocol was immunoSEQ multiplex PCR, while the TCRdb copy is restricted to in-frame clones and leaves out a portion. The sample consists of nearly 700,000 clones, 13% of them appearing once. The rearrangement uses TRBV30 and TRBJ1-5, with D possibly TRBD1 on 6 matching bases. This receptor was obtained from a young man with type 1 diabetes. Sequencing was done on a sample of naive CD4+ T cells from blood. Written as DNA, the CDR3 is TGTGCCTGGAGTCCAGGGGATAGCAATCAGCCCCAGCATTTT. Protein: CAWSPGDSNQPQHF.